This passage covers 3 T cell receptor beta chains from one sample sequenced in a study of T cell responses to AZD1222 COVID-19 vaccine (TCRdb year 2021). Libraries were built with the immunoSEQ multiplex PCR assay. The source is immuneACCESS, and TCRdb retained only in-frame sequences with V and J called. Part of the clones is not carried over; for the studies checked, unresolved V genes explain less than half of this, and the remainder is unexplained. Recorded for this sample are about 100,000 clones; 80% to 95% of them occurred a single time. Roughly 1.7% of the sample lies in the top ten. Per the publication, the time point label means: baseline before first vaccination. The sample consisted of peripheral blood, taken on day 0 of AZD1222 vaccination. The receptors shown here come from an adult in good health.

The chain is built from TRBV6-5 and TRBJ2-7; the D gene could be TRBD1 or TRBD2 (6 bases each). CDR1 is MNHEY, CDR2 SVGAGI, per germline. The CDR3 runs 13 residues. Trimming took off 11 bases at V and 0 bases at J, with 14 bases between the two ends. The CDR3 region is CASRGVSSYEQYF. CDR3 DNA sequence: TGTGCCTCTAGGGGGGTCAGCTCCTACGAGCAGTACTTC.

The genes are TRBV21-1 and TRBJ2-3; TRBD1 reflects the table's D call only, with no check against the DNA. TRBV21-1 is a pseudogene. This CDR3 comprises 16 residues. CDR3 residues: CASSNSYRVLTDTQYF. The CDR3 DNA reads TGTGCCAGCAGCAACTCCTACAGGGTATTAACAGATACGCAGTATTTT.

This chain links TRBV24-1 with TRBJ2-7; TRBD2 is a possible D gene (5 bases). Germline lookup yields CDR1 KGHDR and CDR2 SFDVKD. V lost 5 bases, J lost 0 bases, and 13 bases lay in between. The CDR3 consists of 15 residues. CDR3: CATSARDDYSYEQYF. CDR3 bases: TGTGCCACCAGTGCGAGGGATGACTACTCCTACGAGCAGTACTTC.